These 2 T cell receptor beta chains were all obtained from the same sample, sequenced in a study of identical twins. Using its own MiXCR run on the 5' RACE reads, TCRdb lists one record per CDR3 protein. The profile shows 200,000 or so distinct CDR3 sequences, approximately 16% of them singletons. The same sample was also used in a study of T cells expressing NK-cell markers.

Sequencing used CD8+ T cells sorted from blood. The receptor set was obtained from a woman under 30 in good health.

The V and J genes are TRBV9 and TRBJ2-3; 13 bases are shared with TRBD2. V was pared by 3 bases and J by 5 bases, with 12 bases of the junction left unmatched. The CDR3 has 18 residues. Looked up from germline, CDR1 is SGDLS and CDR2 is YYNGEE. CDR3 coding DNA: TGTGCCAGCAGCGCCTCCGGGACTAGCGGGGCTCGCGGAGATACGCAGTATTTT. Amino acid sequence: CASSASGTSGARGDTQYF. The full variable domain, rest sourced from reference TRBV9 and TRBJ2-3, is DSGVTQTPKHLITATGQRVTLRCSPRSGDLSVYWYQQSLDQGLQFLIQYYNGEERAKGNILERFSAQQFPDLHSELNLSSLELGDSALYFCASSASGTSGARGDTQYFGPGTRLTVL.

This clonotype was detected many times. The V and J genes are TRBV12-3 or TRBV12-4 and TRBJ2-7; D might be TRBD1 (7 bases). This CDR3 region has 14 residues. V was pared by 3 bases and J by 6 bases, with 15 bases between. The CDR3 DNA reads as TGTGCCAGCAGTTTTGGAGGGGGCAAGGGCGAGCAGTACTTC. Translation gives CASSFGGGKGEQYF.